This entry describes one T cell receptor beta chain. The sample is drawn from a study of CD8 T cells in Susac syndrome. An amount of RNA that ranged from about 0.45 to 1 ug was reverse transcribed with random hexamers. The CDR3 of TCR beta was amplified by immunoSEQ multiplex PCR across 54 Vbeta and 13 Jbeta. MiXCR was run by TCRdb on the immunoSEQ multiplex PCR reads, yielding one entry per CDR3 protein. Among roughly 200,000 distinct CDR3 sequences, 90% to 95% were seen once, and the ten largest hold roughly 0.11%. V lost 3 bases and J 1 base, leaving 6 bases between the germline ends. The CDR3 has 13 residues.

This chain uses TRBV12-3 or TRBV12-4 with TRBJ1-1, with TRBD1 as a possible D gene (5 bases). Sequencing was performed on CD4+ T cells from PBMCs. The TCR comes from a human donor with Susac syndrome. The CDR3 loop is CASSFGGNTEAFF. CDR3 in DNA: TGTGCCAGCAGTTTCGGGGGGAACACTGAAGCTTTCTTT.